This TCR beta chain was observed in a study of Ad26.COV2.S vaccination and SARS-CoV-2 variants. The study, taken as a whole, reports: Measurement of non-spike TCR breadth gave similar results in vaccine and placebo recipients. Individuals receiving vaccine had higher spike-specific TCR breadth than placebo recipients did.

The V end was cut by 8 bases, the J end by 6 bases, with 8 bases between. The CDR3 runs 10 residues. Germline values: CDR1 SNHLY, CDR2 FYNNEI. Profiled with immunoSEQ multiplex PCR; TCRdb holds only in-frame clones, not every one. The table lists about 390,000 clones, approximately 86% of them singletons. The sample's treatment: roughly 18 received Ad26.COV2.S at low or high dose, single or two shots; 5 received placebo; per-sample allocation not given. Day 63 following the first vaccine or placebo injection was when the samples were taken. It was Wuhan-strain SARS-CoV-2 spike that the Ad26 vaccine vector expressed. On this clone itself: Its antigen is as yet unknown.

The clonotype originates from a person aged 18 to 59 who received the Ad26.COV2.S COVID-19 vaccine or a placebo. The chain combines TRBV2 with TRBJ2-7; D unresolved. Sequenced here: peripheral blood, sampled in a trial of Ad26.COV2.S vaccine versus placebo. In DNA form, the CDR3 reads TGTGCCAGCGCCGGGCCCGAGCAGTACTTC. Its translation is CASAGPEQYF.